Listed here is a single T cell receptor (beta chain). This entry comes from a study of cytomegalovirus exposure and HLA in healthy donors. Primers for the PCR totalled 60 Vbeta and 13 Jbeta. TCRdb's copy holds only in-frame clones and misses some; the assay was immunoSEQ multiplex PCR. The table includes about 170,000 clones, about 85% detected once. CDR3 length: 16 amino acids. The TCR comes from a man aged 25-45 years in good health and CMV-seropositive. The sequencing input was PBMCs. The genes are TRBV21-1 and TRBJ2-7; TRBD2 was called by the table and not checked on the DNA. TRBV21-1 is tagged as a pseudogene. The CDR3 is CASSTGLAETTYEQYV. The DNA of the CDR3 is TGTGCCAGCAGCACCGGACTAGCGGAGACCACCTACGAGCAGTACGTC.